These 20 T cell receptor beta chains originate from one sample sequenced in a study of Ad26.COV2.S vaccination and SARS-CoV-2 variants. Libraries were prepared by immunoSEQ multiplex PCR; TCRdb keeps only in-frame clonotypes and omits some of them. The sample lists some 340,000 clones, about 86% occurring once. Treatment given: around 19 received Ad26.COV2.S at low or high dose, single or two shots; roughly five received placebo; per-sample allocation not given. Each sample was drawn 63 days after the first injection (of vaccine or placebo). The sample here was peripheral blood, taken in a trial of Ad26.COV2.S vaccine versus placebo. These receptors were collected from a person between 18 and 60 years old who received the Ad26.COV2.S COVID-19 vaccine or a placebo.

The chain employs TRBV4-1 and TRBJ2-3; TRBD1 is a possible D gene (5 bases). Trimming shortened V by 0 bases and J by 3 bases, and 16 bases separated the two germline ends. This CDR3 is built from 17 residues. From germline, CDR1 is MGHRA and CDR2 YSYEKL. The CDR3 region is CASSQDSRARLTDTQYF. CDR3 DNA sequence: TGCGCCAGCAGCCAAGATAGCAGGGCGCGGTTAACAGATACGCAGTATTTT.

The chain couples TRBV5-1 to TRBJ1-2, with 7 bases aligning to TRBD1. Germline CDR1 and CDR2: SGHRS and YFSETQ. The CDR3 runs 15 residues. Germline trimming cut 0 bases from V and 4 bases from J; bases unmatched to any gene: 6. CDR3 in amino acids: CASSLASPGGYGYTF. CDR3 nucleotides: TGCGCCAGCAGCTTGGCCTCCCCAGGGGGCTATGGCTACACCTTC.

The chain joins TRBV20-1 to TRBJ2-7; D ambiguous. The CDR3 is made up of 11 amino acids. V lost 6 bases to trimming and J lost 6 bases, with 12 bases between them. Germline loops: CDR1 DFQATT, CDR2 SNEGSKA (reference sequence). CDR3 in DNA: TGCAGTGCCCAGACATTCTCCGAGCAGTACTTC. This translates into CSAQTFSEQYF.

This rearrangement joins TRBV19 to TRBJ2-1; 9 bases are a match to TRBD2. V shed 8 bases, J shed 6 bases, and the junction held 14 bases outside the gene matches. Germline V gives CDR1 LNHDA, CDR2 SQIVND (reference sequence). This CDR3 has 16 amino acids. CDR3 loop: CASSSERGAGGNEQFF. CDR3 in DNA: TGTGCCAGTTCATCGGAGCGGGGGGCCGGGGGCAATGAGCAGTTCTTC.

The chain carries TRBV18 and TRBJ1-1, with TRBD1 matching over 8 bases. Per the germline V gene, CDR1 is KGHSH and CDR2 is LQKENI. The CDR3 length is 15 residues. Trimming cost V 3 bases and J 3 bases; bases outside gene matches: 6. CDR3 protein: CASSPNTGGDTEAFF. DNA of the CDR3: TGTGCCAGCTCACCGAACACAGGGGGTGACACTGAAGCTTTCTTT.

The V call is TRBV5-1, the J call TRBJ2-3, with D possibly TRBD2 on 6 matching bases. Per the germline V gene, CDR1 is SGHRS and CDR2 is YFSETQ. The CDR3 spans 13 residues. V lost 7 bases and J 6 bases, leaving 15 bases between the germline ends. CDR3 residues: CASRITGRDTQYF. CDR3 coding DNA: TGCGCCAGCCGAATCACGGGGAGGGATACGCAGTATTTT.

In nucleotides, the CDR3 is TGTGCCAGCTCACCAATTGGGGTCGAGACCCAGTACTTC. Encoded protein: CASSPIGVETQYF. This sequence joins TRBV18 and TRBJ2-5; D is unclear. Germline V lookup: CDR1 KGHSH, CDR2 LQKENI. The CDR3 is 13 residues long. The V end was cut by 2 bases, the J end by 5 bases, with 9 bases between.

The chain carries TRBV5-6 and TRBJ2-1; a weak D match, TRBD2 (7 bases). CDR1 is SGHDT, CDR2 YYEEEE, per germline. This CDR3 contains 17 residues. Trimming took 4 bases from V and 0 from J, leaving 17 bases between them. The DNA for the CDR3 is TGTGCCAGCAGCCCCAACACGGGGGGCAGCTCCTACAATGAGCAGTTCTTC. Protein product: CASSPNTGGSSYNEQFF.

The chain has TRBV27 and TRBJ2-6; 7 positions match TRBD1. The J segment lost 4 bases and the V segment lost 6 bases, leaving 6 bases of the junction unmatched. Per the germline V gene, CDR1 is MNHEY and CDR2 is SMNVEV (reference sequence). The CDR3 contains 15 residues. CDR3 nucleotides: TGTGCCAGCAGACTAGAGGGGGCAGGGGCCAACGTCCTGACTTTC. This encodes CASRLEGAGANVLTF.

The CDR3 region is CASSKGTANYGYTF. The CDR3 DNA follows: TGTGCCAGTAGTAAAGGGACAGCAAACTATGGCTACACCTTC. V is TRBV19 and J is TRBJ1-2; 7 bases are shared with TRBD1. V lost 4 bases and J lost 2; bases outside the gene matches: 4. Germline CDR1 LNHDA, CDR2 SQIVND (reference sequence). This CDR3 contains 14 residues.

The chain combines TRBV6-1 with TRBJ1-2; 7 nucleotides agree with TRBD1. This CDR3 spans 16 amino acids. V dropped 4 bases and J dropped 8; count of bases not matched to a gene: 16. Germline CDR1 and CDR2: MNHNS and SASEGT. The CDR3 is CASSVFTRDSGGGYTF. CDR3 sequence (DNA): TGTGCCAGCAGTGTGTTCACTCGGGACAGTGGAGGGGGCTACACCTTC.

Concerning this clone: The sample has other DNA sequences that encode this CDR3 too. The V and J genes are TRBV6-5 and TRBJ1-1; the D is unclear. Between the trimmed V and J ends, which lost 0 bases and 0 bases, there was a span of 2 bases. CDR1 is MNHEY, CDR2 SVGAGI, per germline. The CDR3 length is 13 residues. CDR3 residues: CASSYSLNTEAFF. CDR3 sequence (DNA): TGTGCCAGCAGTTACTCGTTGAACACTGAAGCTTTCTTT.

The chain uses TRBV5-1 and TRBJ2-1, with TRBD2 identical over 13 bases. Germline V lookup: CDR1 SGHRS, CDR2 YFSETQ. The CDR3 runs 15 residues. Trimming cost V 4 bases and J 4 bases; bases outside gene matches: 2. CDR3 coding DNA: TGCGCCAGCAGCCCGGGACTAGCGGGGTACAATGAGCAGTTCTTC. As protein: CASSPGLAGYNEQFF.

The rearrangement links TRBV7-9 to TRBJ2-5; no firm D call. Per the germline V gene, CDR1 is SEHNR and CDR2 is FQNEAQ (reference sequence). Trimming pared 2 bases from V and 5 bases from J, leaving 18 bases between. The CDR3 sequence is 16 residues long. CDR3 residues: CASSLSSSGSWETQYF. The CDR3 DNA is TGTGCCAGCAGCTTATCGTCGTCGGGTAGCTGGGAGACCCAGTACTTC.

This clone appeared a few times. The chain joins TRBV29-1 to TRBJ1-2; D gene ambiguous. The V end lost 0 bases, the J end lost 4 bases, and 6 bases lay between the germline ends. Germline assignment: CDR1 SQVTM and CDR2 ANQGSEA. The CDR3 extends over 12 amino acids. As DNA, the CDR3 is TGCAGCGTTGAAGACAGTAGCTATGGCTACACCTTC. Protein sequence: CSVEDSSYGYTF.

This chain joins TRBV30 and TRBJ1-6; TRBD1 matches 8 bases. Germline values: CDR1 GTSNPN, CDR2 SVGIG (reference sequence). V was pared by 3 bases and J by 9 bases, with 7 bases of the junction left unmatched. This CDR3 is built from 14 residues. CDR3 nucleotide sequence: TGTGCCTGGAGGCCGGACAGGGAAAGTTCACCCCTCCACTTT. It encodes CAWRPDRESSPLHF.

The chain couples TRBV19 to TRBJ1-1; D unresolved. The CDR3 is 14 residues long. V lost 7 bases to trimming and J lost 3 bases, with 15 bases between them. Germline V gene lookup returns CDR1 LNHDA and CDR2 SQIVND (reference sequence). For the CDR3, the DNA is TGTGCCAGTATGGCCCGAGGGTGGGACACTGAAGCTTTCTTT. Translated, it gives CASMARGWDTEAFF.

This chain joins TRBV3-1 (or the pseudogene TRBV3-2) and TRBJ1-1; 10 nucleotides line up with TRBD1. The CDR3 is made up of 14 amino acids. The V segment lost 3 bases and the J segment 6 bases; nucleotides outside the gene matches: 4. CDR1 LGHDT and CDR2 YNNKEL come from the germline V gene (reference sequence). The DNA of the CDR3 is TGTGCCAGCAGCCATGGGACAGGGGTGGCTGAAGCTTTCTTT. It encodes CASSHGTGVAEAFF.

The chain has TRBV11-2 and TRBJ1-5; D unclear. Per the germline V gene, CDR1 is SGHAT and CDR2 is FQNNGV. The CDR3 consists of 15 residues. The germline V and J ends were trimmed by 2 bases and 6 bases, with 14 bases remaining between them. The CDR3 protein is CASSLSSGTGQPQHF. The CDR3 DNA sequence: TGTGCCAGCAGCTTATCGTCGGGAACGGGTCAGCCCCAGCATTTT. The full variable domain, in which reference TRBV11-2 and TRBJ1-5 provide the parts outside the CDR3, is EAGVAQSPRYKIIEKRQSVAFWCNPISGHATLYWYQQILGQGPKLLIQFQNNGVVDDSQLPKDRFSAERLKGVDSTLKIQPAKLEDSAVYLCASSLSSGTGQPQHFGDGTRLSIL.

The chain uses TRBV14 and TRBJ2-3, with D possibly TRBD2 on 6 matching bases. Germline values: CDR1 SGHDN, CDR2 FVKESK. Trimming took 1 base from V and 5 from J, leaving 13 bases between them. The CDR3 loop spans 15 amino acids. CDR3 sequence (DNA): TGTGCCAGCAGCCAAGGCGGGGTAGGGATAGATACGCAGTATTTT. It is translated as CASSQGGVGIDTQYF.